The entry that follows covers one T cell receptor beta chain sequence. Its antigen remains unidentified. This specimen belongs to a study of Tregs in tolerant kidney transplant recipients. Mixed chimerism was transient after nonmyeloablative marrow transplants from related graft donors. Unstimulated Tregs (CD4+CD25+CD127-) and CD4+CD25- non-Tregs were sorted from PBMCs. Sequencing was performed with immunoSEQ multiplex PCR; in TCRdb, only in-frame clones are kept and a portion is missing. The listing contains some 30,000 clones. Findings and caveats of the study: The most relevant donor-specific Treg TCRbeta repertoire apparently came from expansion with activated donor B cells.

The source was CD4+ T cells from blood (PBMCs), collected 24 months after the transplant. The receptor was derived from a human patient who received a combined kidney and bone marrow transplant. Among the T cells, some may be from the graft donor.

The chain's CDR3 is CASSPPRSDEQFF. The part of the CDR3 DNA that was read is TGTGCCAGCAGCCCACCACGGTCCGATGAG. V and J are TRBV7-8 and TRBJ2-1, with D unclear. Sequencing ends 3 residues short of the CDR3 end; the germline J gene provides the rest. V was trimmed by 5 bases and J by 8 bases, leaving 13 bases between them. Germline V gene lookup returns CDR1 SGHVS and CDR2 FQNEAQ. The CDR3 is 13 residues long.